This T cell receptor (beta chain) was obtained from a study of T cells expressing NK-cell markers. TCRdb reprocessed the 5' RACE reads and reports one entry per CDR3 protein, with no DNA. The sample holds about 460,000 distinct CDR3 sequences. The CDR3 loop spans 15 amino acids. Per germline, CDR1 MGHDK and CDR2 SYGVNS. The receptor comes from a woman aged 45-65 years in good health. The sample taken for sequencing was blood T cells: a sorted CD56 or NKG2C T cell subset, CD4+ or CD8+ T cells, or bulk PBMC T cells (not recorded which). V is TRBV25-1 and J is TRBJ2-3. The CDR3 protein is CASSEYGRNTDTQYF.